The T cell receptor (beta chain) described here comes from a study of cytomegalovirus exposure and HLA in healthy donors. On this clone: Its antigen is undetermined.

The donors were in the approximately 120-subject validation cohort; that cohort was separate from the 666-subject first cohort. The method was immunoSEQ multiplex PCR; TCRdb's version includes in-frame clones alone and lacks a portion of them. Of about 110,000 clones detected, about 88% appear once; the ten largest clones hold roughly 2.2%. The CDR3 spans 12 residues. The V gene's germline CDR1 is MNHEY and CDR2 SMNVEV (reference sequence). The ends lost 7 bases at V and 6 bases at J; junction bases unmatched: 4. Study-wide findings and caveats: Confirmation in vitro established that a few CMV-associated chains were specific for CMV antigens. Cytomegalovirus association was assigned to more than 150 TCR beta chains.

This sequence originates from a woman aged 18 to 35 in good health and CMV-seronegative. This chain joins TRBV27 and TRBJ2-5; 8 bases are shared with TRBD1. Sequencing was done on a sample of PBMCs. CDR3 sequence (DNA): TGTGCCAGCACGGACAGGGCGAAGACCCAGTACTTC. Residues: CASTDRAKTQYF.